A selection of T cell receptor beta chains follows, all from one sample in a study of T cell responses to AZD1222 COVID-19 vaccine. Profiled with immunoSEQ multiplex PCR; TCRdb holds only in-frame clones, not every one. The profile shows some 100,000 clones, roughly 90% of them singletons. Sequenced material: peripheral blood, taken 28 days after the second AZD1222 dose. These receptors came from an adult who received the AZD1222 COVID-19 vaccine. Both conserved end residues are part of each CDR3. Each record gives: V gene, J gene, CDR3 protein.

v_call: TRBV14; j_call: TRBJ2-7; cdr3_aa: CASSQALWDEQYF
v_call: TRBV25-1; j_call: TRBJ1-5; cdr3_aa: CASRGDTSNQPQHF
v_call: TRBV2; j_call: TRBJ2-5; cdr3_aa: CASRKTGTTTTQYF
v_call: TRBV10-3; j_call: TRBJ1-4; cdr3_aa: CAISEAEEKLFF
v_call: TRBV2; j_call: TRBJ2-4; cdr3_aa: CASRGLAGGGLAKNIQYF
v_call: TRBV3-1/TRBV3-2; j_call: TRBJ1-5; cdr3_aa: CASSQHNERNQPQHF
v_call: TRBV7-2; j_call: TRBJ2-5; cdr3_aa: CASSLTWDRQETQYF
v_call: TRBV11-3; j_call: TRBJ2-1; cdr3_aa: CASRISGVYNEQFF
v_call: TRBV5-1; j_call: TRBJ2-5; cdr3_aa: CASSLDGREETQYF
v_call: TRBV6-2/TRBV6-3; j_call: TRBJ2-1; cdr3_aa: CASSMTSGRANEQFF
v_call: TRBV28; j_call: TRBJ1-3; cdr3_aa: CASTPGGAGAGNTIYF
v_call: TRBV27; j_call: TRBJ2-7; cdr3_aa: CASSLGRWGEQYF
v_call: TRBV2; j_call: TRBJ2-5; cdr3_aa: CASSDPKETQYF
v_call: TRBV7-2; j_call: TRBJ2-3; cdr3_aa: CASSLVVGTSTDTQYF
v_call: TRBV7-2; j_call: TRBJ1-2; cdr3_aa: CASSPRTGSDYGYTF
v_call: TRBV19; j_call: TRBJ1-2; cdr3_aa: CASSIRPAGYGYTF
v_call: TRBV4-3; j_call: TRBJ2-7; cdr3_aa: CASSQVASGISYEQYF
v_call: TRBV21-1; j_call: TRBJ2-7; cdr3_aa: CASSKTGTEKSYEQYF
v_call: TRBV7-9; j_call: TRBJ2-2; cdr3_aa: CASSLEGGRTGELFF
v_call: TRBV7-9; j_call: TRBJ1-3; cdr3_aa: CASSLVASGNTIYF
v_call: TRBV3-1/TRBV3-2; j_call: TRBJ2-7; cdr3_aa: CASSKSGGGGRAYHEQYF
v_call: TRBV19; j_call: TRBJ2-7; cdr3_aa: CASSIGIDNEQYF
v_call: TRBV18; j_call: TRBJ1-1; cdr3_aa: CASSPQNSYTEAFF